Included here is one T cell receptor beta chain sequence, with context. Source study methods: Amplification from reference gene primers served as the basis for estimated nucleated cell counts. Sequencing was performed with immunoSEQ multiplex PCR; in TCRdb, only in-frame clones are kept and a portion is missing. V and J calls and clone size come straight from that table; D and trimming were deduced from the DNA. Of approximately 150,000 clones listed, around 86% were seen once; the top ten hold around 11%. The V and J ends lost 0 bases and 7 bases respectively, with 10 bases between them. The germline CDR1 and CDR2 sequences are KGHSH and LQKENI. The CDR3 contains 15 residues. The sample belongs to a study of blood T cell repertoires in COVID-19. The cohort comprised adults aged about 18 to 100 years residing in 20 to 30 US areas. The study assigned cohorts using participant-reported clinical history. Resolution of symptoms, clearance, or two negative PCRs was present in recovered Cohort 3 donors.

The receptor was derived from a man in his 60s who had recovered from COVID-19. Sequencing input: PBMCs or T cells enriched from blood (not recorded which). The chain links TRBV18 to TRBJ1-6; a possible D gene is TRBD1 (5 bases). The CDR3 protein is CASSPPAGPNSPLHF. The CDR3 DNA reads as TGTGCCAGCTCACCACCGGCAGGGCCCAATTCACCCCTCCACTTT.